This T cell receptor (beta chain) was captured by sequencing in a study of T cells in Graves' hyperthyroidism and ophthalmopathy. Per germline, CDR1 SGHRS and CDR2 YFSETQ. This CDR3 has 16 amino acids. Trimming cost V 0 bases and J 4 bases, with 16 bases left between them. Researchers took RNA transcripts and amplified the TCR beta CDR3 regions from them. A set of HTBI primers served as the primers for a first-round RT-PCR of the TCR CDR3. TCRdb re-derived calls from the multiplex PCR reads in MiXCR, one entry per CDR3 protein. The sample gives roughly 110,000 distinct CDR3 sequences, roughly 15% of which show up once; 35% to 45% is in the top ten. Ten or more counts support this clonotype. No antigen is known for it. Diagnoses rested on clinical symptoms, serum thyroxine and TRAb, thyroid ultrasound and orbital computed tomography. Isolation of PBMCs was performed on 8 to 10 ml fresh peripheral blood.

Study findings and constraints: Most expanded thyroid clonotypes above 0.001 also appeared in blood.

The chain links TRBV5-1 to TRBJ1-2; D perhaps matches TRBD1 (5 bases). The sample taken for sequencing was blood. This receptor was obtained from a woman aged 45-59 years with Graves' hyperthyroidism. The CDR3 here is CASSLERGTQGYGYTF. In nucleotides, the CDR3 is TGCGCCAGCAGCTTGGAGAGGGGAACACAAGGCTATGGCTACACCTTC.